This T cell receptor (beta chain) was profiled in a study of cytomegalovirus exposure and HLA in healthy donors (dated by TCRdb to the late 2010s). Regarding the research as a whole: According to an earlier analysis of a few hundred of the donors, about 180 million T cells yielded 90 million to 140 million unique TCR beta sequences and more than 250 Gb of sequence data. An early release that covered about 600 HLA-typed donors contained approximately 300 gigabases of sequencing data and about 93 million unique TCR sequences. The genetic ancestry cluster associated with self-reported Caucasian donors included about 84% of the 398 genotyped donors. The study aimed to test whether cataloging public T cell receptors could reveal signatures of past pathogen exposure. The study used immunosequencing to profile the T cell repertoires of approximately 640 subjects and linked those repertoires to cytomegalovirus serostatus. In addition to the first cohort of 666 subjects, a separate validation cohort of 120 different subjects was used. To predict cytomegalovirus infection status, the study combined high-throughput TCR immunosequencing, statistical association of individual TCRs with disease status, and machine learning. In a later analysis, previously published TCR beta repertoires from fewer than 750 donors were re-analyzed and high-resolution HLA genotyping was added so that TCR occurrence patterns could be studied. Rather than using new phenotypic data, the later analysis identified candidate immune exposures from TCR beta sequences and from how often those sequences occurred across donors. In an earlier analysis of several hundred of the donors, high-throughput TCR beta sequencing was used to judge whether each TCR beta V gene segment behaved as functional or pseudogenic. Donor age, sex, ethnicity and CMV serostatus were compiled alongside the repertoire data. Genome-wide SNP genotypes for about three fifths of the roughly 670 donors were used in a later genetic analysis, which treated that subset as a discovery cohort. Every discovery cohort repertoire had been produced on one sequencing platform. HLA typing included class I and class II loci at four-digit resolution. Typing coverage varied by locus: roughly 629-640 donors for A, B, C, DRB1 and DQB1; under 550 for DQA1; nearly 610 for DPA1; more than 450 for DPB1. Several DR-DQ haplotypes were treated as single units for association and clustering because of strong linkage in the cohort. On average, about 200,000 unique TCR beta nucleotide sequences were sequenced per donor among several hundred genotyped donors of the cohort, with 15% to 20% of those sequences being non-productive. The research as a whole found: The authors suggested that the approach could potentially be extended to other disease states and immunological phenotypes. In vitro tests confirmed that three of the cytomegalovirus-associated TCR beta chains recognize cytomegalovirus antigens. The classifier was reported to diagnose cytomegalovirus status with high specificity and sensitivity in both the original cohort and the validation cohort. A further reported finding was that TCR beta sequences accurately predicted the HLA-A and HLA-B alleles for most subjects in the first cohort. Only TCR beta chains were sequenced in this cohort, and the absence of alpha or paired-chain data limited detectable features. A later genetic analysis associated a missense DCLRE1C variant with V-gene and J-gene trimming of TCR beta chains, and an independent cohort replicated the association. In a later analysis, 16,951 TCR beta sequences were associated with specific HLA alleles at a false discovery rate of 0.05. The earlier analysis of approximately 590 of the donors excluded approximately 15 rarely observed V segments, including chromosome 9 orphons, because counts were too low. A later analysis reported that several top co-occurrence clusters appeared linked to parvovirus B19, influenza, CMV and Epstein-Barr virus. A later analysis found that TCR association rates varied across HLA loci, with DRB1 alleles showing the most associated TCRs and HLA-C alleles the fewest. Compared with the roughly 710-donor mean, donors in an Asian-associated ancestry cluster had fewer N-insertions in productive TCRs, according to a later genetic analysis. Correlated functional status among segregating V segments might be attributable to linkage disequilibrium, but an unknown experimental factor could not be ruled out. A group of highly shared sequence variants was considered likely to be a technical artifact of the sequencing pipeline. CMV serostatus was the only immune exposure information available for the cohort. Assigning TCR associations to individual alleles was difficult when HLA alleles, especially DR and DQ, strongly co-occurred. According to a later analysis, most CMV-associated TCR beta chains appeared to be HLA-restricted, and the HLA associations seemed to be driven largely by CMV exposure. The presence/absence analyses assumed that sequencing depth was roughly uniform across donors, and that assumption may not be true. In a later analysis, HLA-associated TCR beta chains were found to be more clonally expanded and to have lower generation probabilities than equally common non-associated chains. Because HLA typing was missing for some donors at each locus, association tests included only the typed subset. Broadly in line with IMGT annotations, most TCR beta V segments showed up in productive rearrangements about 90% or about 30% of the time in an earlier analysis of several hundred of the donors. Across donors, most TCR sequences were observed very rarely, whereas some public TCRs were present in many individuals. In the study, around 150 TCR beta chains were listed as associated with cytomegalovirus.

With regard to this clone: The clone's antigen remains unknown.

The cohort consisted of 600 to 750 healthy bone marrow donors. Cohort members were all nominally healthy when sampled, although unrecorded immune exposures were likely present. The donor was CMV seronegative and belonged to the group of over 350 seronegative cohort members. A peripheral blood sample was provided by each donor, and peripheral blood mononuclear cells were used for TCR beta sequencing. Genomic DNA extraction from the blood cell samples was performed with the Qiagen DNeasy Blood Extraction Kit. Library creation used the immunoSEQ multiplex PCR assay. The multiplex PCR relied on a mix of 60 forward primers for TCR Vbeta segments and 13 reverse primers for TCR Jbeta segments. Amplification of the CDR3 region of rearranged TCR beta genes was performed with a multiplex PCR assay on genomic DNA. Amplified TCR beta libraries were sequenced as 87-base-pair reads on the Illumina HiSeq System. The source study handled its data this way. Across the 500 to 850 repertoires, a later analysis counted tens of millions of unique TCR beta chains, approximately 10 million of which were shared by at least two donors. To remove PCR and sequencing errors, raw reads were error-corrected and collapsed into unique sequences using a nearest-neighbor algorithm that merged closely related sequences. V, D and J gene segments were assigned by aligning CDR3 sequences to IMGT reference sequences. For a sequence to be retained, at least a six-nucleotide match to both a V gene segment and a J gene segment was required. Rearrangements were classified as productive when the CDR3 lacked stop codons and remained in frame with V and J, and all other rearrangements were classified as non-productive. CDR3 was defined according to IMGT convention as the region running from the second conserved V-encoded cysteine to the conserved J-encoded phenylalanine. In an earlier analysis of around 640 of the donors, sequences lacking an unambiguous match to a single V gene segment were excluded. An earlier analysis of about 600 of the donors called V segments functional above 56.7% productive rearrangements and segregating when the between-donor standard deviation exceeded 5%. A statistical classification framework was built to diagnose cytomegalovirus status from the catalog of TCR beta chain sequences. V and J gene assignment, in a later analysis, came from comparing TCR nucleotide sequences with IMGT/GENE-DB human TR gene sequences. A later analysis assigned CDR3 sequences and most-parsimonious VDJ recombination scenarios with the TCRdist pipeline. A later analysis defined each TCR beta chain by its CDR3 amino acid sequence plus V-gene family, and excluded reads lacking a unique V-gene family. As a way to deal with suspected cross-contamination and a sequencing artifact, a later analysis dropped more than 500 nucleotide sequences that were highly shared and had low generation probability. For each public chain, a later analysis derived a clonal expansion index from normalized ranks of inferred template counts within each repertoire. In a later analysis, generation probabilities were computed with a VDJ recombination model fitted to out-of-frame rearrangements, and the resulting probabilities were checked against IGoR. In a later analysis, hypergeometric tests were used to score TCR-TCR, TCR-HLA and TCR-CMV co-occurrence, with a repertoire-size bias correction applied to TCR pairs. To estimate false discovery rates, a later analysis permuted the HLA or CMV assignments 20 times. In a later analysis, co-occurring TCRs were grouped using DBSCAN, and TCRdist sequence similarity was added for clustering within HLA-allele-positive subsets. For co-occurrence clustering, repertoires with fewer than 30,000 or more than 120,000 public chains were excluded, along with about five repertoires with anomalous nucleotide sharing. TCRdb carries this immuneACCESS record with in-frame sequences only. Its versions omit some clonotypes, under half of them owing to an unresolved V gene in the studies checked, with the rest unexplained. V and J calls and clone size are as listed in that table; D and trimming were resolved from the DNA. The table held for this sample gives more than 95,000 clones. About 3% of the sample belongs to the ten largest clones.

The specimen sequenced was PBMCs. This sequence was found in a man aged 35 to 55 in good health and CMV-seronegative.

The DNA sequence is given as TGTGCCAGCAGAAAAACAGGGTTCTATGGCTACACCTTC. It encodes CASRKTGFYGYTF. The V gene is TRBV28 and the J gene is TRBJ1-2; TRBD1 is possibly the D segment (6 matching bases). Reading from cysteine to phenylalanine, the CDR3 counts 13 amino acids. The CDR3 DNA has 39 bases and is translated from base 1. For CDR1 and CDR2, the germline V gene lists MDHEN and SYDVKM. Trimming takes 6 bases from V and 4 bases from J, and the germline ends sit 12 bases apart.